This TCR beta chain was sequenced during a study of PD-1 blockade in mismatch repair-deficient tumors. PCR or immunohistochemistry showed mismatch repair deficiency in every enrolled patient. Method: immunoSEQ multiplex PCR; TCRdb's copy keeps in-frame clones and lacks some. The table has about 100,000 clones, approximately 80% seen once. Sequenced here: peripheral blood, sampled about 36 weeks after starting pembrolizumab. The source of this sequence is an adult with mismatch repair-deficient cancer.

This CDR3 is CASKEEEGVTYGYTF. Here the CDR3 DNA reads TGTGCCAGCAAAGAGGAGGAGGGGGTAACCTATGGCTACACCTTC. V is TRBV6-5 and J is TRBJ1-2, with TRBD1 as a possible D gene (6 bases). The CDR3 sequence is 15 residues long. Germline V CDR1 and CDR2: MNHEY, SVGAGI. Trimming took 7 bases from V and 4 from J, leaving 19 bases between them.